These 22 T cell receptor beta chains share one sample of origin, sequenced in a study of early T cells in non-severe SARS-CoV-2 infection. TCRdb called the 5' RACE reads again in MiXCR, with one record for every CDR3 protein. The top ten hold 3.5% to 4% of the sample, which has about 67,000 distinct CDR3 sequences, under 14% seen once. The source material was whole blood. These receptors all stem from an adult who was a healthcare worker with PCR-confirmed SARS-CoV-2 infection or an uninfected control (not recorded which).

This clonotype was counted at least ten times. The rearrangement joins TRBV11-2 to TRBJ2-2, with D hard to call. Per germline, CDR1 SGHAT and CDR2 FQNNGV. The CDR3 extends over 16 amino acids. V was cut by 0 bases and J by 1 base, with 9 bases left in between. CDR3 coding DNA: TGTGCCAGCAGCTTAGATCGGAACAGGAACACCGGGGAGCTGTTTTTT. This translates into CASSLDRNRNTGELFF.

This clonotype was seen repeatedly, ten times or more. The chain uses TRBV12-3 or TRBV12-4 and TRBJ1-1, with unresolved D. This CDR3 is 15 amino acids long. Trimming stripped 2 bases from V and 0 bases from J, with 10 bases between. Here the CDR3 DNA reads TGTGCCAGCAGTTTAAACGCGGCAGTGAACACTGAAGCTTTCTTT. This translates into CASSLNAAVNTEAFF.

This clonotype was seen a few times. The genes are TRBV27 and TRBJ1-3; D unresolved. Germline loops: CDR1 MNHEY, CDR2 SMNVEV (reference sequence). With 5 bases removed from V and 9 bases from J, the gap between germline ends came to 17 bases. The CDR3 is 14 amino acids. CDR3 in amino acids: CASSPGVLTGTIYF. The DNA of the CDR3 is TGTGCCAGCAGTCCCGGAGTACTGACTGGCACCATATATTTT.

The chain couples TRBV15 to TRBJ1-2; tentatively, D is TRBD1 (5 bases). CDR1 is LNHNV, CDR2 YYDKDF, per germline (reference sequence). The CDR3 is 15 amino acids. V was shortened by 3 bases and J by 7 bases, with 18 bases between the two germline ends. The CDR3 DNA is TGTGCCACCAGCAGCATACGGGGGTTCTCGCCTGGCTACACCTTC. This sequence encodes CATSSIRGFSPGYTF. Supplemented by reference TRBV15 and TRBJ1-2, the full variable domain reads DAMVIQNPRYQVTQFGKPVTLSCSQTLNHNVMYWYQQKSSQAPKLLFHYYDKDFNNEADTPDNFQSRRPNTSFCFLDIRSPGLGDTAMYLCATSSIRGFSPGYTFGSGTRLTVV.

This clonotype was seen at least ten times. The CDR3 DNA is TGTGCCACCAGCAGAGGAGACAGGGACCGCGAGCAGTTCTTC. It encodes CATSRGDRDREQFF. The genes are TRBV15 and TRBJ2-1, with TRBD1 matching over 7 bases. This CDR3 has 14 residues. J gave up 10 bases and V 1 base, and 7 bases lay outside the gene matches. CDR1 LNHNV and CDR2 YYDKDF come from the germline V gene (reference sequence).

CDR3 sequence (DNA): TGTGCCAGCAGTCCTCCCTGGGACAGCGTCTCCTACAATGAGCAGTTCTTC. Translated, it gives CASSPPWDSVSYNEQFF. V and J are TRBV6-4 and TRBJ2-1; 7 nucleotides match TRBD1. Per germline, CDR1 MRHNA and CDR2 SNTAGT. V shed 5 bases, J shed 0 bases, and the junction held 10 bases outside the gene matches. CDR3 length: 17 residues.

This sequence joins TRBV29-1 and TRBJ2-7; maybe TRBD2 (6 bases). This CDR3 spans 13 amino acids. Germline V lookup: CDR1 SQVTM, CDR2 ANQGSEA. Trimming removed 4 bases from V and 6 bases from J, with 16 bases in between. CDR3 protein: CSVVLGGYSEQYF. CDR3 bases: TGCAGCGTTGTCCTCGGGGGTTATTCCGAGCAGTACTTC.

Remarks on this clonotype: An end of the junction does not agree with germline; a read error may underlie this. The chain joins TRBV7-7 to TRBJ2-3; 10 nucleotides line up with TRBD2. This CDR3 is built from 15 residues. In germline, CDR1 is SSHAT, CDR2 FNYEAQ (reference sequence). The CDR3 nucleotides are TGTGCTAGCAGCAGGACTAGCGGTTTCACAGATACGCAGTATTTT. This sequence encodes CASSRTSGFTDTQYF.

This clonotype was detected a few times. The chain employs TRBV6-6 and TRBJ2-7, with 8 bases that match TRBD1. This CDR3 has 15 amino acids. J lost 2 bases, V lost 0 bases, and 3 bases had no gene match. Germline lookup yields CDR1 MNHNY and CDR2 SVGAGI (reference sequence). The CDR3 DNA reads as TGTGCCAGCAGTTACTCCGACAGGGGACCCTACGAGCAGTACTTC. This gives the protein CASSYSDRGPYEQYF.

Many counts were recorded for this clonotype. This chain joins TRBV3-1 and TRBJ1-2; the match to TRBD1 covers 10 bases. V lost 4 bases to trimming and J lost 4 bases; unmatched junction nucleotides: 3. CDR3 length: 14 amino acids. Germline V gene sequence: CDR1 LGHDT, CDR2 YNNKEL (reference sequence). The CDR3 nucleotides are TGTGCCAGCAGCCCGACAGGGGGCGCCTATGGCTACACCTTC. As protein: CASSPTGGAYGYTF. The full variable domain, completed using reference TRBV3-1 and TRBJ1-2, is DTAVSQTPKYLVTQMGNDKSIKCEQNLGHDTMYWYKQDSKKFLKIMFSYNNKELIINETVPNRFSPKSPDKAHLNLHINSLELGDSAVYFCASSPTGGAYGYTFGSGTRLTVV.

This clonotype has ten or more counts. The V call is TRBV20-1, the J call TRBJ2-7; 8 nucleotides match TRBD1. The CDR3 sequence is 11 residues long. V lost 3 bases, J lost 7 bases, and 2 bases stayed unmatched. Germline V gene data show CDR1 as DFQATT and CDR2 as SNEGSKA (reference sequence). CDR3 loop: CSARDREEQYF. CDR3 DNA: TGCAGTGCTAGGGACAGGGAAGAGCAGTACTTC.

The table lists this clonotype with a few counts. V is TRBV9 and J is TRBJ1-6; TRBD1 is a possible D gene (6 bases). The germline CDR1 and CDR2 sequences are SGDLS and YYNGEE. V was cut by 3 bases and J by 10 bases, with 14 bases left in between. The CDR3 has 14 residues. For the CDR3, the DNA is TGTGCCAGCAGCGCTGGGATTGGGGGCTCACCCCTCCACTTT. Its translation: CASSAGIGGSPLHF.

This clonotype was recorded a few times. J is TRBJ1-1 and V is TRBV14; D uncertain. CDR3 length equals 14 residues. The V gene's germline CDR1 is SGHDN and CDR2 FVKESK. V was shortened by 5 bases and J by 1 base, with 11 bases between the two germline ends. The CDR3 loop reads CASSGIRQNTEAFF. CDR3 sequence (DNA): TGTGCCAGCAGCGGGATTAGACAGAACACTGAAGCTTTCTTT.

This clonotype was found a few times. The chain carries TRBV6-5 and TRBJ2-7; D unclear. V was cut by 4 bases and J by 4 bases, with 20 bases left in between. Germline CDR1 reads MNHEY; CDR2 reads SVGAGI. The CDR3 has 16 residues. The CDR3 region is CASSSLRDAFGYEQYF. For the CDR3, the DNA is TGTGCCAGCAGTTCCCTCCGTGACGCCTTTGGTTACGAGCAGTACTTC.

The gene calls are TRBV20-1 and TRBJ2-7, with D perhaps matching TRBD1 or TRBD2 (7 bases each). Germline values: CDR1 DFQATT, CDR2 SNEGSKA (reference sequence). The CDR3 length is 17 residues. CDR3 coding DNA: TGCAGCATTGCAGGTGTCGTAGGGAGGGGGCACTCCTACGAGCAGTACTTC. This encodes CSIAGVVGRGHSYEQYF.

This clonotype was detected many times. V is TRBV30 and J is TRBJ2-7; D is undetermined. The CDR3 contains 11 residues. The V end lost 5 bases, the J end lost 6 bases, and 11 bases lay between the germline ends. Germline V gene sequence: CDR1 GTSNPN, CDR2 SVGIG (reference sequence). CDR3: CAWLGGGEQYF. The CDR3 coding sequence is TGTGCCTGGTTGGGTGGTGGCGAGCAGTACTTC.

The J gene is TRBJ2-7, the V gene TRBV7-9; no clear D gene. The CDR3 is made up of 13 amino acids. CDR1 and CDR2 (germline): SEHNR, FQNEAQ (reference sequence). V was cut by 5 bases and J by 6 bases, with 14 bases left in between. CDR3 sequence: CASSPAWELEQYF. As DNA, the CDR3 is TGTGCCAGCAGCCCTGCCTGGGAACTCGAGCAGTACTTC.

This clonotype was seen ten or more times. This chain joins TRBV7-9 and TRBJ1-4; no definite D call. The V gene lost 0 bases and the J gene lost 8 bases, with 10 bases spanning the gap. There are 14 residues in the CDR3. CDR1 is SEHNR and CDR2 is FQNEAQ in the germline V gene (reference sequence). The CDR3 is CASSLAALDEKLFF. Here the CDR3 DNA reads TGTGCCAGCAGCTTAGCTGCGCTGGACGAAAAACTGTTTTTT. The whole variable domain, filled in from reference TRBV7-9 and TRBJ1-4, reads DTGVSQNPRHKITKRGQNVTFRCDPISEHNRLYWYRQTLGQGPEFLTYFQNEAQLEKSRLLSDRFSAERPKGSFSTLEIQRTEQGDSAMYLCASSLAALDEKLFFGSGTQLSVL.

The chain uses TRBV7-9 and TRBJ2-3, with D tentatively TRBD2 (6 bases). The length of the CDR3 is 15 residues. Germline V gene lookup returns CDR1 SEHNR and CDR2 FQNEAQ (reference sequence). V shed 5 bases and J shed 2 bases, with 14 bases lying between them. The CDR3 spells CASSQGLGITDTQYF. As DNA, the CDR3 is TGTGCCAGCAGCCAGGGACTGGGGATCACAGATACGCAGTATTTT. Full variable domain (rest looked up from reference TRBV7-9 and TRBJ2-3): DTGVSQNPRHKITKRGQNVTFRCDPISEHNRLYWYRQTLGQGPEFLTYFQNEAQLEKSRLLSDRFSAERPKGSFSTLEIQRTEQGDSAMYLCASSQGLGITDTQYFGPGTRLTVL.

This clonotype was observed at least ten times. V is TRBV6-5 and J is TRBJ2-7; D not resolved. The CDR3 runs 12 residues. Trimming pared 5 bases from V and 4 bases from J, leaving 9 bases between. Germline-derived CDR1 and CDR2 are MNHEY and SVGAGI. The CDR3, as DNA: TGTGCCAGCAGTCCCGGACCATACGAGCAGTACTTC. Translation gives CASSPGPYEQYF.

The chain uses TRBV29-1 and TRBJ2-1; possible D gene TRBD2, 6 bases. CDR1 and CDR2 (germline): SQVTM, ANQGSEA. The V end lost 5 bases, the J end lost 0 bases, and 11 bases lay between the germline ends. The CDR3 runs 14 residues. The CDR3 nucleotides are TGCAGCGTTTACGGGGGTAGCTCCTACAATGAGCAGTTCTTC. Its translation is CSVYGGSSYNEQFF.

This clonotype was observed a handful of times. V and J are TRBV29-1 and TRBJ2-7; no clear D. This CDR3 has 11 residues. Trimming stripped 4 bases from V and 4 bases from J, with 8 bases between. Germline-derived CDR1 and CDR2 are SQVTM and ANQGSEA. The CDR3 here is CSVGEFYEQYF. In nucleotides, the CDR3 is TGCAGCGTTGGAGAATTTTACGAGCAGTACTTC.